The entry below gives a single TCR beta chain sequence along with its context. Six replicates per PBMC sample, mostly from 450 to 600 ng of genomic DNA. Sequencing used immunoSEQ multiplex PCR; TCRdb keeps in-frame clones, though not all of them. The sample records approximately 15,000 clones, 55% to 75% being singletons. The patients had HPV-negative, locally advanced oral cavity squamous cell carcinoma. This CDR3 contains 15 residues. Germline values: CDR1 MNHEY, CDR2 SMNVEV (reference sequence). V was trimmed by 2 bases and J by 9 bases, leaving 17 bases between them. This sample is part of a study of neoadjuvant anti-PD-1 for oral cavity cancer. Study-level background: Non-progressing patients received a fourth nivolumab dose near day 43, then surgery on days 50-56.

V and J are TRBV27 and TRBJ2-1, with unresolved D. The TCR comes from a person aged 40-85 years with oral cavity squamous cell carcinoma. Sequenced material: PBMCs, taken before nivolumab (anti-PD-1) treatment. This chain's CDR3 is CASSLDILFSGEQFF. CDR3 coding DNA: TGTGCCAGCAGTTTAGACATTTTATTTTCTGGTGAGCAGTTCTTC.